The 29 T cell receptor beta chains reported below all come from one sample, sequenced in a study of T cells in women clearing cervical HPV infection. Clones were sequenced by immunoSEQ multiplex PCR, and TCRdb holds only the in-frame ones, with some missing. This sample's clone table lists around 23,000 clones. The sample consisted of blood buffy coat. All receptors come from a woman between 18 and 75 years old with a cervical HPV16 infection that either progressed to CIN3+ or cleared (not recorded which).

Concerning this clone: Sequencing ends 3 residues short of the CDR3 end; the germline J gene provides the rest. The rearrangement joins TRBV6-1 to TRBJ2-2; weak D call: TRBD2 (5 bases). V lost 4 bases and J 5 bases, leaving 8 bases between the germline ends. Per the germline V gene, CDR1 is MNHNS and CDR2 is SASEGT. The CDR3 sequence is 13 residues long. The CDR3 loop is CASSVSVTGELFF. The covered CDR3 bases are TGTGCCAGCAGTGTTAGCGTGACCGGGGAG.

CDR3 DNA, as far as it was read: TGTGCCAGCAGGACGACAGGGGTTTACGAG. It yields the protein CASRTTGVYE. The full CDR3 protein is CASRTTGVYEYTF. The chain carries TRBV11-2 and TRBJ1-2, with 8 bases that match TRBD1. The CDR3 goes on 3 residues after the read ends, and that part is filled in from the germline J gene. CDR1 is SGHAT and CDR2 is FQNNGV in the germline V gene. The CDR3 sequence is 13 residues long.

On this clone itself: Read sequence stops 3 residues before the CDR3 end, and the germline J gene provides the missing end. The V gene is TRBV7-9, the J gene TRBJ1-1, with a possible D match to TRBD1 (6 bases). The CDR3 is 13 residues long. Germline V gene lookup returns CDR1 SEHNR and CDR2 FQNEAQ (reference sequence). The ends were cut back, 9 bases at V and 4 bases at J, with 15 bases in the middle. The sequenced part of the CDR3 DNA is TGTGCCAGTCCCCCCAGGGGAGGCACTGAA. As protein: CASPPRGGTE. The whole CDR3 protein is CASPPRGGTEAFF.

Points on this clone: From the germline J gene comes the end of the CDR3, since the read stops 3 residues before it. The V gene is TRBV19, the J gene TRBJ2-3, with 8 bases lining up with TRBD1. The CDR3 has 12 residues. CDR1 and CDR2 (germline): LNHDA, SQIVND (reference sequence). The chain's CDR3 is CASSGQGFTQYF. The DNA read from the CDR3 is TGTGCCAGTAGCGGACAGGGTTTCACG.

Details on this clone: At one end, the junction sequence differs from germline, possibly due to a read error. The CDR3 end is not reached by the read, which stops 3 residues before it; the germline J gene fills it in. This sample also contains other DNA sequences that code for the same CDR3. The chain carries TRBV5-1 and TRBJ1-3; D not certain. This CDR3 has 16 amino acids. Germline V gives CDR1 SGHRS, CDR2 YFSETQ. The CDR3: CASSLVATEAGNTIYF. The part of the CDR3 DNA that was read is TGCGCCAGCAGCTTGGTGGCAACAGAGGCAGGAAACACA.

On this clone itself: The CDR3 end is not reached by the read, which stops 3 residues before it; the germline J gene fills it in. The chain carries TRBV7-9 and TRBJ2-5, with D possibly being TRBD1 (6 bases). V lost 7 bases and J lost 5, with 20 bases in between. Germline lookup yields CDR1 SEHNR and CDR2 FQNEAQ (reference sequence). The CDR3 spans 15 residues. The CDR3 spells CASTSLGQGSETQYF. CDR3 DNA, as far as it was read: TGTGCCAGCACCTCCCTCGGGCAGGGGAGCGAGACC.

Notes on this clone: With the read ending 3 residues before the CDR3 end, the germline J gene is used to fill in that end. The chain joins TRBV5-1 to TRBJ2-1; 8 nucleotides agree with TRBD2. The CDR3 sequence is 14 residues long. Germline V gene lookup returns CDR1 SGHRS and CDR2 YFSETQ. With V trimmed by 8 bases and J by 6 bases, 10 bases remained unmatched. CDR3 DNA (partial): TGCGCCAGTTCAGTCGGGGGGGCTCTCAATGAG. Its protein is CASSVGGALNE. The entire CDR3 is CASSVGGALNEQFF.

Turning to this clone: The read is 3 residues too short to cover the CDR3 end, so that end is filled in from the germline J gene. The genes are TRBV10-3 and TRBJ2-1; tentatively, D is TRBD1 or TRBD2 (5 bases each). The CDR3 length is 14 residues. Germline loops: CDR1 ENHRY, CDR2 SYGVKD. V lost 4 bases to trimming and J lost 4 bases, with 11 bases between them. CDR3 amino acids: CAISGRGEYNEQFF. The sequenced part of the CDR3 DNA is TGTGCCATCAGTGGGAGAGGGGAGTACAATGAG.

Turning to this clone: The read terminates 3 residues ahead of where the CDR3 ends, so the germline J gene completes it. This rearrangement joins TRBV6-1 to TRBJ1-5; 9 nucleotides match TRBD1. The CDR3 sequence is 16 residues long. V lost 3 bases to trimming and J lost 4 bases; unmatched junction nucleotides: 7. Germline-derived CDR1 and CDR2 are MNHNS and SASEGT. The CDR3: CASSEWDRDWNQPQHF. The sequenced part of the CDR3 DNA is TGTGCCAGCAGTGAGTGGGACAGGGATTGGAATCAGCCC.

Of note for this clone: The read terminates 3 residues ahead of where the CDR3 ends, so the germline J gene completes it. The V and J genes are TRBV6-1 and TRBJ2-5; 10 bases agree with TRBD2. Germline assignment: CDR1 MNHNS and CDR2 SASEGT. This CDR3 spans 15 amino acids. Losses at the gene ends were 4 bases for V and 1 base for J; bases not matched to a gene: 3. CDR3 bases read: TGTGCCAGCAGTGGTAGCGGGGGGCCCCAAGAGACC. It is translated as CASSGSGGPQET. The whole CDR3 region reads CASSGSGGPQETQYF.

To note about this clone: The read terminates 3 residues ahead of where the CDR3 ends, so the germline J gene completes it. The genes are TRBV19 and TRBJ1-4, with D possibly matching TRBD1 (6 bases). Trimming stripped 3 bases from V and 4 bases from J, with 12 bases between. Germline CDR1 and CDR2: LNHDA and SQIVND (reference sequence). The CDR3 sequence is 15 residues long. The CDR3 loop reads CASSIRGRVNEKLFF. CDR3 DNA, as far as it was read: TGTGCCAGTAGTATCAGGGGCAGGGTTAATGAAAAA.

As regards this clone: The read finishes 3 residues shy of the CDR3 end, and the germline J gene is used to complete it. The gene calls are TRBV19 and TRBJ1-2; D remains unclear. From germline, CDR1 is LNHDA and CDR2 SQIVND (reference sequence). The CDR3 is 12 amino acids. CDR3 bases read: TGTGCCAGTAGTATAGATCCCCTACCC. Protein product: CASSIDPLP. The entire CDR3 protein is CASSIDPLPYTF.

CDR3 in amino acids: CASRGQDYDYTF. The CDR3 bases that were read are TGTGCCAGCCGCGGACAGGACTACGAC. The chain has TRBV6-2 or TRBV6-3 and TRBJ1-2; 7 bases fit TRBD1. The read ends 3 residues before the CDR3 terminus; that terminus is restored from the germline J gene. Germline V gives CDR1 MNHEY, CDR2 SVGEGT. The CDR3 length is 12 residues.

A word on this clone: The read terminates 3 residues ahead of where the CDR3 ends, so the germline J gene completes it. The rearrangement uses TRBV19 and TRBJ2-1; 10 bases align to TRBD2. Germline CDR1 is LNHDA and CDR2 is SQIVND (reference sequence). The CDR3 contains 17 residues. J lost 6 bases, V lost 1 base, and 9 bases had no gene match. CDR3 in amino acids: CASSIVSLAGEFNEQFF. Partial CDR3 DNA: TGTGCCAGTAGTATAGTGTCCCTAGCGGGAGAATTCAATGAG.

Regarding this clone: The missing CDR3 end, 3 residues past where the read stops, is filled in from the germline J gene. The chain has TRBV19 and TRBJ2-3; TRBD1 is a possible D gene (7 bases). Germline lookup yields CDR1 LNHDA and CDR2 SQIVND (reference sequence). Trimming removed 5 bases at V and 0 bases at J, with 12 bases between. The CDR3 length is 15 residues. The sequenced CDR3 bases are TGTGCCAGTAGTGCGGGACAGCCTAGCACAGATACG. This translates into CASSAGQPSTDT. The whole CDR3 sequence reads CASSAGQPSTDTQYF.

Note on this clone: The CDR3 goes on 3 residues after the read ends, and that part is filled in from the germline J gene. The chain has TRBV7-3 and TRBJ2-7; 7 nucleotides line up with TRBD2. CDR1 and CDR2 (germline): SGHTA, FQGTGA. The CDR3 extends over 15 amino acids. Trimming took 5 bases from V and 4 from J; bases not matched to a gene: 11. Incomplete CDR3 DNA: TGTGCCAGCAGCCCCTACCATGCGGGGGAATACGAG. This codes for CASSPYHAGEYE. The whole CDR3 is CASSPYHAGEYEQYF.

For this clone: The sequence runs out 3 residues before the end of the CDR3; the remainder is reconstructed from the germline J gene. The rearrangement joins TRBV10-1 to TRBJ2-2; 7 nucleotides align to TRBD2. This CDR3 contains 13 residues. CDR1 and CDR2 from the germline V gene are WNHNN and SYGVQD (reference sequence). V gave up 8 bases and J gave up 4 bases; unmatched junction bases: 4. The DNA read from the CDR3 is TGCGCCAGCGGACTAGATGGCACCGGGGAG. It yields the protein CASGLDGTGE. The CDR3 reads in full as CASGLDGTGELFF.

About this clone: The read gets to within 3 residues of the CDR3 end, and the germline J gene fills in the rest. V is TRBV20-1 and J is TRBJ2-2; a possible D gene is TRBD1 (5 bases). Germline assignment: CDR1 DFQATT and CDR2 SNEGSKA (reference sequence). V was pared by 5 bases and J by 7 bases, with 11 bases between. This CDR3 has 12 residues. The DNA read from the CDR3 is TGCAGTGCTTTAGGGGAATACGGGGAG. It translates to CSALGEYGE. The whole CDR3 sequence reads CSALGEYGELFF.

Comment on this clone: Coverage ceases 3 residues before the CDR3 finishes, and the germline J gene fills in the end. The chain has TRBV2 and TRBJ2-5; D unclear. The CDR3 sequence is 14 residues long. Germline values: CDR1 SNHLY, CDR2 FYNNEI. Trimming shortened V by 5 bases and J by 4 bases, and 14 bases separated the two germline ends. The CDR3 here is CASSSGGLLETQYF. The DNA read from the CDR3 is TGTGCCAGCAGTTCGGGTGGCCTCTTAGAGACC.

With respect to this clone: Read sequence stops 3 residues before the CDR3 end, and the germline J gene provides the missing end. The chain has TRBV6-2 or TRBV6-3 and TRBJ2-6; no clear D. Germline values: CDR1 MNHEY, CDR2 SVGEGT. The CDR3 is 15 amino acids. Trimming took off 0 bases at V and 2 bases at J, with 5 bases between the two ends. CDR3 loop: CASSYSAAGANVLTF. The sequenced CDR3 bases are TGTGCCAGCAGTTACTCGGCGGCTGGGGCCAACGTC.

About this clone: The read terminates 3 residues before the CDR3 end, so the remaining end is supplied by the germline J gene. The chain has TRBV7-2 and TRBJ2-2; no clear D. V lost 1 base and J 8 bases, leaving 14 bases between the germline ends. CDR1 is SGHTA, CDR2 FQGNSA, per germline. This CDR3 spans 15 amino acids. The CDR3 protein is CASSLVTNSAGELFF. The sequenced part of the CDR3 DNA is TGTGCCAGCAGCTTAGTCACGAATAGTGCTGGGGAG.

Points on this clone: The DNA ends 3 residues before the CDR3 does, and the rest of the CDR3 is filled in from the germline J gene. This chain joins TRBV7-9 and TRBJ2-1; D may be TRBD1 (6 bases). Trimming cost V 4 bases and J 5 bases, with 9 bases left between them. Germline loops: CDR1 SEHNR, CDR2 FQNEAQ (reference sequence). The CDR3 is made up of 13 amino acids. The chain's CDR3 is CASSWTDNNEQFF. The part of the CDR3 DNA that was read is TGTGCCAGCAGCTGGACAGATAACAATGAG.

About this clone: The CDR3 goes on 3 residues after the read ends, and that part is filled in from the germline J gene. The J gene is TRBJ2-5, the V gene TRBV28; a weak D match, TRBD1 (5 bases). Germline V CDR1 and CDR2: MDHEN, SYDVKM. V was clipped by 8 bases and J by 1 base, with 11 bases between them. The CDR3 is 13 residues long. The sequenced part of the CDR3 DNA is TGTGCCAGCGGTACGACAGCCCAAGAGACC. Residues: CASGTTAQET. The complete CDR3 reads CASGTTAQETQYF. Variable domain in full (rest from reference TRBV28 and TRBJ2-5): DVKVTQSSRYLVKRTGEKVFLECVQDMDHENMFWYRQDPGLGLRLIYFSYDVKMKEKGDIPEGYSVSREKKERFSLILESASTNQTSMYLCASGTTAQETQYFGPGTRLLVL.

Of note for this clone: The CDR3 end falls 3 residues outside the read, so it is completed with the germline J gene. This chain joins TRBV7-2 and TRBJ2-3; D remains unclear. CDR1 and CDR2 from the germline V gene are SGHTA and FQGNSA. This CDR3 comprises 12 residues. V lost 5 bases and J lost 6, with 9 bases in between. The CDR3 here is CASSQMVDTQYF. Incomplete CDR3 DNA: TGTGCCAGCAGCCAGATGGTTGATACG.

A note on this clone: The CDR3 goes on 3 residues after the read ends, and that part is filled in from the germline J gene. V usage is TRBV7-3 and J usage is TRBJ1-2, with D possibly matching TRBD1 (6 bases). The germline V gene encodes CDR1 SGHTA and CDR2 FQGTGA. The CDR3 extends over 12 amino acids. The CDR3 sequence is CASSFTGRDYTF. The DNA read from the CDR3 is TGTGCCAGCAGCTTTACAGGGCGCGAC.

With regard to this clone: The read ends 3 residues early relative to the CDR3; the germline J gene fills the gap. This sample includes further DNA sequences coding for the same CDR3. The chain combines TRBV7-2 with TRBJ1-3; D is perhaps TRBD1 (5 bases). V gave up 1 base and J gave up 4 bases, with 8 bases separating them. CDR3 length equals 14 residues. Germline-derived CDR1 and CDR2 are SGHTA and FQGNSA. The CDR3 bases that were read are TGTGCCAGCAGCTTAGGAGGGGTGGGAAACACC. It is translated as CASSLGGVGNT. The whole CDR3 sequence reads CASSLGGVGNTIYF.

Worth noting for this clone: The read gets to within 3 residues of the CDR3 end, and the germline J gene fills in the rest. V gene TRBV7-9 combines with J gene TRBJ1-1; D perhaps matches TRBD1 (6 bases). The CDR3 has 15 residues. Per germline, CDR1 SEHNR and CDR2 FQNEAQ (reference sequence). V was cut by 1 base and J by 6 bases, with 15 bases left in between. CDR3 residues: CASSLGGGRSPEAFF. The sequenced part of the CDR3 DNA is TGTGCCAGCAGCTTAGGCGGGGGGCGTTCCCCTGAA.

In regard to this clone: The sequence runs out 3 residues before the end of the CDR3; the remainder is reconstructed from the germline J gene. The same CDR3 can be traced to other DNA sequences in this sample. The chain has TRBV18 and TRBJ2-7; 8 positions agree with TRBD1. This CDR3 comprises 15 residues. Looked up from germline, CDR1 is KGHSH and CDR2 is LQKENI. J was trimmed by 0 bases and V by 6 bases; bases with no gene match: 7. The CDR3 bases that were read are TGTGCCAGCTCCAAATCAGGGGGCCTCTCCTACGAG. It codes for CASSKSGGLSYE. The whole CDR3 sequence is CASSKSGGLSYEQYF.

About this clone itself: Coverage ceases 3 residues before the CDR3 finishes, and the germline J gene fills in the end. This chain uses TRBV20-1 with TRBJ2-3; D perhaps matches TRBD2 (7 bases). Germline V CDR1 and CDR2: DFQATT, SNEGSKA (reference sequence). This CDR3 has 14 residues. The CDR3 bases that were read are TGCAGTGCTAGAAGGGGGGGGACTACGGAGACG. The encoded protein is CSARRGGTTET. The whole CDR3 is CSARRGGTTETQYF.